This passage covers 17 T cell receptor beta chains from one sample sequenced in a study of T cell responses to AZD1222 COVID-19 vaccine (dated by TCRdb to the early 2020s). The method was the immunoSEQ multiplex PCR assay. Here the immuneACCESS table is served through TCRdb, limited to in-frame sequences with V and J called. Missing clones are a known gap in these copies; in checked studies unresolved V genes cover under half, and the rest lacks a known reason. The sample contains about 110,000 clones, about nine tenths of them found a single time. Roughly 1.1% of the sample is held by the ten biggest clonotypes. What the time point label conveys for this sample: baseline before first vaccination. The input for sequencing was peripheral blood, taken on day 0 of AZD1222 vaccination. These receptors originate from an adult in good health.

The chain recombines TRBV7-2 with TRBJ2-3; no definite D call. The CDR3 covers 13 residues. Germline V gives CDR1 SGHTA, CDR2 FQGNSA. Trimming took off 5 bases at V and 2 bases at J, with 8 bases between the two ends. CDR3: CASSLLTTDTQYF. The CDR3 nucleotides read TGTGCCAGCAGCCTTCTGACCACAGATACGCAGTATTTT.

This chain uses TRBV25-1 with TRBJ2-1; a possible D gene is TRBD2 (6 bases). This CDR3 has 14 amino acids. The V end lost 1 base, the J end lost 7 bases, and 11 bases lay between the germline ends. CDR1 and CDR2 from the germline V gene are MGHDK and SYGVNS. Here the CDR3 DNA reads TGTGCCAGCAGTGAATGGGTGGGGGGAAATGAGCAGTTCTTC. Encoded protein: CASSEWVGGNEQFF.

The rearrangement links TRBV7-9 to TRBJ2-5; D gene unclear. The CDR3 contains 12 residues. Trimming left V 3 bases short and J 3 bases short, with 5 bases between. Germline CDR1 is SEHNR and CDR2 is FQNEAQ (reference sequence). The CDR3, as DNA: TGTGCCAGCAGCTTTATAGAAGAGACCCAGTACTTC. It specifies CASSFIEETQYF.

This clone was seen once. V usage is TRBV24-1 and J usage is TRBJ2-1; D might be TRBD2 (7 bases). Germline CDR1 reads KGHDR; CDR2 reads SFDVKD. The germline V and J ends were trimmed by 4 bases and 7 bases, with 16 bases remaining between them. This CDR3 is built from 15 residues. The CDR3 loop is CATSDPGGLGNEQFF. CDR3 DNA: TGTGCCACCAGTGACCCGGGGGGCTTGGGGAATGAGCAGTTCTTC.

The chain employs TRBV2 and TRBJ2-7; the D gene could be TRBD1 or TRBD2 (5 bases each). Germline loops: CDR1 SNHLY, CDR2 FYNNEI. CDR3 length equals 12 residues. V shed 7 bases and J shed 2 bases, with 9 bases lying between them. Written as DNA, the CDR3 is TGTGCCAGCACAAGGGGACCCTACGAGCAGTACTTC. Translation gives CASTRGPYEQYF. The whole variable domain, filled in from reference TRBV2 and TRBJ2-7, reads EPEVTQTPSHQVTQMGQEVILRCVPISNHLYFYWYRQILGQKVEFLVSFYNNEISEKSEIFDDQFSVERPDGSNFTLKIRSTKLEDSAMYFCASTRGPYEQYFGPGTRLTVT.

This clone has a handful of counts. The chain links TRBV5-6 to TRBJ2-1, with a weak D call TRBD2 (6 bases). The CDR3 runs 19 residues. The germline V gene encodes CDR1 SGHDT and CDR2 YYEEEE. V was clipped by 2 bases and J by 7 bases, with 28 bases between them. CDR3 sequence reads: CASSFGVADYKSTANEQFF. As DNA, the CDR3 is TGTGCCAGCAGCTTTGGAGTAGCGGACTATAAGTCTACAGCGAATGAGCAGTTCTTC.

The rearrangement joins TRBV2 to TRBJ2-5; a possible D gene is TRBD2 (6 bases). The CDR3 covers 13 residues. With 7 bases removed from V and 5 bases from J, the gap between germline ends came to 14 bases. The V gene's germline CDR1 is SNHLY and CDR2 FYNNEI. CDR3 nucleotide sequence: TGTGCCAGCAAGAGGGACTCGGTGGAGACCCAGTACTTC. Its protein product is CASKRDSVETQYF.

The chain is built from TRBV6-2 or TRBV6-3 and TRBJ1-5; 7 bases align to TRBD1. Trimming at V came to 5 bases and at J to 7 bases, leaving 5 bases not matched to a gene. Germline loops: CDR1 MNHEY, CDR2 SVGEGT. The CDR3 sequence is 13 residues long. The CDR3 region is CASSPGGRQPQHF. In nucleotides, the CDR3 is TGTGCCAGCAGTCCAGGGGGAAGGCAGCCCCAGCATTTT.

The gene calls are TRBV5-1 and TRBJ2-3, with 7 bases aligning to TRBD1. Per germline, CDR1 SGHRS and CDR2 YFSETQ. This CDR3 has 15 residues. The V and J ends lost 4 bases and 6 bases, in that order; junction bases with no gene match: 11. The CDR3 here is CASSTDRVRADTQYF. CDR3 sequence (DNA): TGCGCCAGCAGCACCGACAGGGTTAGGGCTGATACGCAGTATTTT.

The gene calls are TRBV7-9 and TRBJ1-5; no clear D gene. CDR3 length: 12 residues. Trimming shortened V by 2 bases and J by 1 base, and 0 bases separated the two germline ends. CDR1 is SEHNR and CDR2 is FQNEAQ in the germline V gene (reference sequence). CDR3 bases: TGTGCCAGCAGCTTAAGCAATCAGCCCCAGCATTTT. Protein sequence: CASSLSNQPQHF. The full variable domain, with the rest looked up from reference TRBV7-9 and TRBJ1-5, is DTGVSQNPRHKITKRGQNVTFRCDPISEHNRLYWYRQTLGQGPEFLTYFQNEAQLEKSRLLSDRFSAERPKGSFSTLEIQRTEQGDSAMYLCASSLSNQPQHFGDGTRLSIL.

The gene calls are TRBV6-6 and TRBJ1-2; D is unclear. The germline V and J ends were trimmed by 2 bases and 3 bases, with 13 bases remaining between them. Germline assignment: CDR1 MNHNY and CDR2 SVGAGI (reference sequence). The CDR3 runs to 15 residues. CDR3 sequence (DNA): TGTGCCAGCAGTTACATACGTGAGCCCTACTATGGCTACACCTTC. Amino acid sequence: CASSYIREPYYGYTF.

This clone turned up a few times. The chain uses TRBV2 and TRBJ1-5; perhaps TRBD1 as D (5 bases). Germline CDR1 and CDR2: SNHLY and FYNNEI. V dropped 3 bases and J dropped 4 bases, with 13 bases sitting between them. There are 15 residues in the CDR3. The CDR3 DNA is TGTGCCAGCAGTGAGTTGGGGGGTAGGAATCAGCCCCAGCATTTT. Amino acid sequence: CASSELGGRNQPQHF.

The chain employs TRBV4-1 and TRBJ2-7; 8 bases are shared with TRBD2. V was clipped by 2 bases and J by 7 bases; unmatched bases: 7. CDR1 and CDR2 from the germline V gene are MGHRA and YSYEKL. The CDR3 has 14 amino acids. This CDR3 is CASSQFSGGWEQYF. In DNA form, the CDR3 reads TGCGCCAGCAGCCAATTTTCGGGGGGGTGGGAGCAGTACTTC.

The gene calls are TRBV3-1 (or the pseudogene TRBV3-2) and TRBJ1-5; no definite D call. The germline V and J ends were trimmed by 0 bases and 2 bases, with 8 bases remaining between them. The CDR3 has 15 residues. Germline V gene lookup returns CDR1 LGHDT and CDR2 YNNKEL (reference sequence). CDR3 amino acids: CASSQDKAGNQPQHF. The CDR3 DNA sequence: TGTGCCAGCAGCCAAGATAAGGCGGGCAATCAGCCCCAGCATTTT.

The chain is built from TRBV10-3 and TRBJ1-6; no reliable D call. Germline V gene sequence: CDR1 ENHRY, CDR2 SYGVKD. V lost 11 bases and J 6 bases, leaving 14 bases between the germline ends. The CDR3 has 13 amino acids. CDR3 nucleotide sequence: TGTGCCGCCGCGGACGGCCTTAATTCACCCCTCCACTTT. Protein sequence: CAAADGLNSPLHF.

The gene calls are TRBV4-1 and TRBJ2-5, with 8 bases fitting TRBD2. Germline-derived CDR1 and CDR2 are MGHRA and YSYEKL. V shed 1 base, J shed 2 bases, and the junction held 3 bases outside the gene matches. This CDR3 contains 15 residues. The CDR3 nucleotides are TGCGCCAGCAGCCAAGTGCGGGGGGATCAAGAGACCCAGTACTTC. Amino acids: CASSQVRGDQETQYF.

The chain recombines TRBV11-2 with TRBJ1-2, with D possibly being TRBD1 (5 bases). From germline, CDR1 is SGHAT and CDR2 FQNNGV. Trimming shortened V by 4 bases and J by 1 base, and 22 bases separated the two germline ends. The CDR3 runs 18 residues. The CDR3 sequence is CASSSLRGPTRDNYGYTF. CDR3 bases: TGTGCCAGCAGCTCCCTCCGGGGCCCTACTAGGGATAACTATGGCTACACCTTC.